The 28 T cell receptor beta chains below all came from one sample that was sequenced in a study of T cells after yellow fever vaccination (dated by TCRdb to between 2017 and 2020). The treatment or condition label, read with the paper, signifies: live attenuated yellow fever vaccine strain. Libraries came from 5' RACE. This sample was sequenced with an Illumina NovaSeq 6000. TCRdb reprocessed the public reads (quality trimming at Q25 with fastp, clone calling with MiXCR) and kept in-frame beta chains. CDR3 protein duplicates are merged, each entry listing the most common genes and DNA. The sample table holds roughly 400,000 distinct CDR3 sequences, of which 18% were seen once. The ten most abundant clones make up roughly 19% of the sample. This sample comprised PBMCs, obtained before the yellow fever booster vaccination. Source of these receptors: a man younger than 35 who received the YFV17D yellow fever vaccine.

Only a few counts were recorded for this clonotype. The V gene is TRBV6-5, the J gene TRBJ2-6, with a possible D match to TRBD2 (6 bases). Trimming pared 5 bases from V and 2 bases from J, leaving 13 bases between. This CDR3 comprises 16 residues. CDR1 is MNHEY, CDR2 SVGAGI, per germline. The CDR3 reads CASSHRRGTGANVLTF. DNA of the CDR3: TGTGCCAGCAGTCACCGACGGGGGACTGGGGCCAACGTCCTGACTTTC.

V usage is TRBV7-9 and J usage is TRBJ1-5, with a tentative D call TRBD1 (6 bases). The germline CDR1 and CDR2 sequences are SEHNR and FQNEAQ (reference sequence). Trimming left V 6 bases short and J 7 bases short, with 22 bases between. The CDR3 has 16 amino acids. Here the CDR3 reads CASSSGQGRKWQPQHF. CDR3 DNA sequence: TGTGCCAGCAGTTCAGGGCAGGGGAGAAAATGGCAGCCCCAGCATTTT. Full variable domain (missing parts from reference TRBV7-9 and TRBJ1-5): DTGVSQNPRHKITKRGQNVTFRCDPISEHNRLYWYRQTLGQGPEFLTYFQNEAQLEKSRLLSDRFSAERPKGSFSTLEIQRTEQGDSAMYLCASSSGQGRKWQPQHFGDGTRLSIL.

The chain links TRBV7-8 to TRBJ2-7; a weak D match, TRBD1 (6 bases). From germline, CDR1 is SGHVS and CDR2 FQNEAQ. V lost 3 bases and J lost 6, with 15 bases in between. The CDR3 covers 14 residues. The CDR3 DNA is TGTGCCAGCAGCTTGGTACAGGGAGTTGGCGAGCAGTACTTC. It encodes CASSLVQGVGEQYF.

The chain employs TRBV6-5 and TRBJ2-7, with TRBD1 identical over 11 bases. The length of the CDR3 is 15 residues. The V and J ends lost 4 bases and 3 bases, in that order; junction bases with no gene match: 5. Germline CDR1 is MNHEY and CDR2 is SVGAGI. The CDR3 spells CASSFGQGAHYEQYV. The DNA of the CDR3 is TGTGCCAGCAGTTTTGGACAGGGGGCTCACTACGAGCAGTACGTC.

This rearrangement joins TRBV18 to TRBJ1-6; TRBD1 might be the D (5 bases). The CDR3 has 16 residues. Germline lookup yields CDR1 KGHSH and CDR2 LQKENI. Trimming took 3 bases from V and 9 from J, leaving 18 bases between them. The CDR3 here is CASSPMGPRLGSPLHF. The CDR3 nucleotides are TGTGCCAGCTCACCTATGGGACCCCGGCTGGGTTCACCCCTCCACTTT. Complete variable domain (other parts from reference TRBV18 and TRBJ1-6): NAGVMQNPRHLVRRRGQEARLRCSPMKGHSHVYWYRQLPEEGLKFMVYLQKENIIDESGMPKERFSAEFPKEGPSILRIQQVVRGDSAAYFCASSPMGPRLGSPLHFGNGTRLTVT.

The chain couples TRBV20-1 to TRBJ2-5, with D uncertain. Looked up from germline, CDR1 is DFQATT and CDR2 is SNEGSKA (reference sequence). This CDR3 comprises 13 residues. In nucleotides, the CDR3 is TGCACCCCCTTCGGACGGCTCCAAGAGACCCAGTACTTC. This gives the protein CTPFGRLQETQYF.

V gene TRBV18 combines with J gene TRBJ1-1; possibly TRBD1 for D (6 bases). The V end was cut by 3 bases, the J end by 5 bases, with 10 bases between. CDR3 length equals 13 residues. Looked up from germline, CDR1 is KGHSH and CDR2 is LQKENI. The CDR3 loop is CASSPNTGTEAFF. As DNA, the CDR3 is TGTGCCAGCTCACCGAATACAGGGACTGAAGCTTTCTTT.

The chain employs TRBV5-6 and TRBJ1-2; 8 bases map to TRBD1. The germline CDR1 and CDR2 sequences are SGHDT and YYEEEE. With V trimmed by 4 bases and J by 4 bases, 6 bases remained unmatched. The CDR3 runs to 14 residues. Here the CDR3 reads CASSHRGVFYGYTF. The CDR3 DNA reads as TGTGCCAGCAGCCACAGGGGGGTCTTCTATGGCTACACCTTC.

This clonotype was observed a few times. The chain combines TRBV29-1 with TRBJ2-1, with unresolved D. V was trimmed by 5 bases and J by 0 bases, leaving 11 bases between them. CDR1 and CDR2 from the germline V gene are SQVTM and ANQGSEA. The CDR3 runs 14 residues. The CDR3 sequence is CSVPDWSSYNEQFF. For the CDR3, the DNA is TGCAGCGTTCCCGACTGGAGCTCCTACAATGAGCAGTTCTTC.

This clonotype was detected ten times or more. The V and J genes are TRBV12-3 or TRBV12-4 and TRBJ1-2; no clear D gene. Trimming pared 2 bases from V and 7 bases from J, leaving 17 bases between. This CDR3 region has 15 residues. CDR3 sequence reads: CASSLRRAIGLGYTF. The CDR3 DNA follows: TGTGCCAGCAGTTTACGCCGAGCAATCGGTCTTGGCTACACCTTC.

The chain combines TRBV20-1 with TRBJ1-2; maybe TRBD1 (6 bases). The CDR3 runs to 13 residues. CDR1 and CDR2 (germline): DFQATT, SNEGSKA (reference sequence). V was pared by 0 bases and J by 8 bases, with 13 bases between. CDR3 amino acids: CSARERGGHGYTF. CDR3 DNA: TGCAGTGCTAGAGAAAGGGGGGGGCACGGCTACACCTTC.

V is TRBV7-3 and J is TRBJ2-7; TRBD1 matches at 9 bases. CDR3 size: 16 residues. The germline V gene has CDR1 SGHTA and CDR2 FQGTGA. Germline trimming cut 1 base from V and 6 bases from J; bases unmatched to any gene: 10. Written as DNA, the CDR3 is TGTGCCAGCAGCTTAAGCCCGGGACAGGGAGTGGGCGAGCAGTACTTC. Amino acid sequence: CASSLSPGQGVGEQYF.

This clonotype was observed a few times. V gene TRBV4-1 combines with J gene TRBJ2-3; a weak D match, TRBD2 (6 bases). The CDR3 contains 16 residues. V gave up 3 bases and J gave up 0 bases, with 13 bases separating them. The V gene's germline CDR1 is MGHRA and CDR2 YSYEKL. CDR3: CASSHFAGPSTDTQYF. CDR3 coding DNA: TGCGCCAGCAGCCATTTTGCGGGACCTAGCACAGATACGCAGTATTTT.

This clonotype turned up a few times. V gene TRBV4-3 combines with J gene TRBJ1-2; 7 nucleotides align to TRBD1. The CDR3 has 19 amino acids. Looked up from germline, CDR1 is LGHNA and CDR2 is YSLEER. V gave up 0 bases and J gave up 3 bases; unmatched junction bases: 16. CDR3 residues: CASSQEAPRARGIYYGYTF. The CDR3, as DNA: TGCGCCAGCAGCCAAGAGGCCCCAAGGGCCAGGGGGATCTACTATGGCTACACCTTC.

In this sample, this clonotype turned up many times. The V gene is TRBV21-1, the J gene TRBJ2-5; the D call in the table, TRBD1, was not verified against the DNA. TRBV21-1 is marked as a pseudogene. The length of the CDR3 is 13 residues. CDR3 residues: CASSTGQQETQYF. The DNA for the CDR3 is TGTGCCAGCAGCACAGGACAGCAAGAGACCCAGTACTTC.

The rearrangement links TRBV10-3 to TRBJ2-5; 10 bases map to TRBD1. There are 14 residues in the CDR3. Germline CDR1 ENHRY, CDR2 SYGVKD. Losses at the gene ends were 4 bases for V and 1 base for J; bases not matched to a gene: 0. CDR3 in amino acids: CAISGTGGQETQYF. In DNA form, the CDR3 reads TGTGCCATCAGTGGGACAGGGGGCCAAGAGACCCAGTACTTC.

This clonotype came up a few times. The gene calls are TRBV6-5 and TRBJ1-1; 10 nucleotides agree with TRBD1. Germline V gene sequence: CDR1 MNHEY, CDR2 SVGAGI. V lost 6 bases, J lost 5 bases, and 9 bases stayed unmatched. There are 15 residues in the CDR3. CDR3 loop: CASSSIGQGGTEAFF. Written as DNA, the CDR3 is TGTGCCAGCAGCTCTATCGGACAGGGGGGGACTGAAGCTTTCTTT.

This clonotype was picked up a small number of times. V gene TRBV13 combines with J gene TRBJ1-1; weak D call: TRBD1 (6 bases). The germline gives CDR1 PRHDT, CDR2 FYEKMQ (reference sequence). This CDR3 comprises 14 residues. Trimming cost V 0 bases and J 8 bases, with 13 bases left between them. CDR3 in amino acids: CASSLGRQAVEAFF. The CDR3 DNA reads as TGTGCCAGCAGCTTAGGTCGACAGGCCGTAGAAGCTTTCTTT.

The genes are TRBV29-1 and TRBJ2-1, with D tentatively TRBD1 (5 bases). The length of the CDR3 is 13 residues. V was pared by 3 bases and J by 8 bases, with 14 bases between. The germline V gene has CDR1 SQVTM and CDR2 ANQGSEA. In nucleotides, the CDR3 is TGCAGCGTTGAGCAGGGCAGATGGGATGAGCAGTTCTTC. Its protein product is CSVEQGRWDEQFF.

The V gene is TRBV5-1, the J gene TRBJ2-5; 9 bases are shared with TRBD2. The length of the CDR3 is 14 residues. CDR1 is SGHRS, CDR2 YFSETQ, per germline. Germline trimming cut 4 bases from V and 7 bases from J; bases unmatched to any gene: 8. The DNA of the CDR3 is TGCGCCAGCAGCGTAGCGGGGGTAGAGGGGACCCAGTACTTC. Its protein product is CASSVAGVEGTQYF.

The chain has TRBV14 and TRBJ2-3, with D uncertain. Germline V lookup: CDR1 SGHDN, CDR2 FVKESK. This CDR3 is 15 amino acids long. V was trimmed by 5 bases and J by 1 base, leaving 13 bases between them. The CDR3 sequence is CASSFGRWGTDTQYF. The CDR3 DNA sequence: TGTGCCAGCAGCTTCGGACGATGGGGCACAGATACGCAGTATTTT.

The chain employs TRBV12-3 or TRBV12-4 and TRBJ2-2; D is uncertain. The CDR3 has 15 amino acids. The V gene lost 3 bases and the J gene lost 2 bases, with 10 bases spanning the gap. This CDR3 is CASSLIVGNTGELFF. CDR3 nucleotide sequence: TGTGCCAGCAGTTTGATCGTAGGAAACACCGGGGAGCTGTTTTTT.

This clonotype was detected only a few times. The CDR3 loop is CASSLEGNSANYGYTF. CDR3 nucleotide sequence: TGTGCCAGCAGCTTAGAGGGGAATTCGGCTAACTATGGCTACACCTTC. This chain connects TRBV7-2 to TRBJ1-2; a possible D gene is TRBD1 (5 bases). V lost 1 base and J lost 0, with 12 bases in between. In germline, CDR1 is SGHTA, CDR2 FQGNSA. The CDR3 is 16 residues long.

The chain couples TRBV5-8 to TRBJ2-7; D gene unclear. V was pared by 7 bases and J by 4 bases, with 12 bases between. In germline, CDR1 is SGHTS, CDR2 YDEGEE. The CDR3 is made up of 12 amino acids. The CDR3 region has the DNA TGTGCCAGCGACGAGACCCGATACGAGCAGTACGTC. Translating it yields CASDETRYEQYV.

The chain links TRBV5-1 to TRBJ2-1; 9 nucleotides agree with TRBD1. There are 15 residues in the CDR3. Germline CDR1 SGHRS, CDR2 YFSETQ. V lost 4 bases to trimming and J lost 5 bases; unmatched junction nucleotides: 7. CDR3 nucleotide sequence: TGCGCCAGCAGCCCGGGACAGGGCCCCCACAATGAGCAGTTCTTC. Amino acid sequence: CASSPGQGPHNEQFF.

This clonotype has just a few counts. The rearrangement uses TRBV29-1 and TRBJ2-7; 10 positions match TRBD1. CDR1 is SQVTM and CDR2 is ANQGSEA in the germline V gene. V trimming: 2 bases; J trimming: 6 bases; junction bases outside the gene matches: 4. There are 13 residues in the CDR3. In DNA, the CDR3 is TGCAGCGTTGAACCGGGACAGGGGTTCGAGCAGTACTTC. It encodes CSVEPGQGFEQYF.

The V and J genes are TRBV6-5 and TRBJ1-1, with a tentative D call TRBD1 (5 bases). This CDR3 spans 16 amino acids. V gave up 0 bases and J gave up 6 bases, with 17 bases separating them. Germline assignment: CDR1 MNHEY and CDR2 SVGAGI. The CDR3 sequence is CASSYSGPQSGAEAFF. CDR3 DNA: TGTGCCAGCAGTTACTCGGGACCCCAGTCGGGGGCTGAAGCTTTCTTT.

In this sample, this clonotype turned up a few times. In nucleotides, the CDR3 is TGTGCCAGCAGTTTAAGGGGGCCTAGCAATCAGCCCCAGCATTTT. Translation: CASSLRGPSNQPQHF. The chain carries TRBV27 and TRBJ1-5; 7 nucleotides align to TRBD1. The J segment lost 0 bases and the V segment lost 2 bases, leaving 1 base of the junction unmatched. CDR3 length: 15 residues. Germline lookup yields CDR1 MNHEY and CDR2 SMNVEV (reference sequence).